The 3 T cell receptor beta chains given below trace back to one sample, sequenced in a study of early T cells in non-severe SARS-CoV-2 infection. TCRdb itself ran the 5' RACE reads through MiXCR, one entry per CDR3 protein. The sample carries more than 80,000 distinct CDR3 sequences, around 15% recorded once. Sample: whole blood. These receptors all come from an adult who was a healthcare worker with PCR-confirmed SARS-CoV-2 infection or an uninfected control (not recorded which).

This clonotype has ten or more counts. The J gene is TRBJ1-2, the V gene TRBV19; D is perhaps TRBD1 (6 bases). The CDR3 is 13 residues long. Germline V gives CDR1 LNHDA, CDR2 SQIVND (reference sequence). With 9 bases removed from V and 11 bases from J, the gap between germline ends came to 22 bases. CDR3 residues: CASGTGTTPRYTF. CDR3 nucleotide sequence: TGTGCCAGCGGGACCGGGACAACCCCACGGTACACCTTC.

This clonotype occurred a few times. The genes are TRBV29-1 and TRBJ1-2; D gene uncertain. Germline lookup yields CDR1 SQVTM and CDR2 ANQGSEA. The CDR3 consists of 11 residues. The V end lost 7 bases, the J end lost 0 bases, and 6 bases lay between the germline ends. CDR3 nucleotide sequence: TGCAGCGCGGCAGCTAACTATGGCTACACCTTC. As protein: CSAAANYGYTF.

This clonotype came up many times. The chain recombines TRBV18 with TRBJ2-7; TRBD1 matches 10 bases. This CDR3 comprises 13 residues. With V trimmed by 8 bases and J by 4 bases, 5 bases remained unmatched. Germline V gene data show CDR1 as KGHSH and CDR2 as LQKENI. This chain's CDR3 is CASQTGGSYEQYF. CDR3 sequence (DNA): TGTGCCAGCCAGACAGGGGGCTCATACGAGCAGTACTTC.